This TCR beta chain stems from a study of shared clonotypes between healthy human individuals. Study-level information: In total, the donors were a couple of women and three men aged 18 to 49.

This CDR3 contains 17 residues. Germline V gene lookup returns CDR1 SGHAT and CDR2 FQNNGV. V lost 7 bases to trimming and J lost 0 bases, with 22 bases between them. The material for each subset, its genomic DNA, was split evenly across several immunoSEQ plates. Profiling relied on immunoSEQ multiplex PCR, and the TCRdb table lists in-frame clones only, not all of them. The sample consists of some 450,000 clones, 75% to 80% of them appearing once. The chain couples TRBV11-2 to TRBJ2-7; D possibly matches TRBD1 or TRBD2 (5 bases each). The clonotype was recovered from a woman aged 40 to 50 in good health. Some clones in this sample may be carry-over from other donors' samples. Input material: PBMCs. This chain's CDR3 is CASTILAQTATSYEQYF. CDR3 bases: TGTGCCAGCACCATCCTAGCCCAGACAGCTACCTCCTACGAGCAGTACTTC.